Following are 30 T cell receptor beta chains from one sample sequenced in a study of T cell responses to AZD1222 COVID-19 vaccine. TCRdb keeps only in-frame clones here, not all; method: immunoSEQ multiplex PCR. Of 250,000 to 300,000 clones listed, 90% to 95% are singletons. Here the sequenced sample was peripheral blood, taken 28 days after the second AZD1222 dose. Receptors were obtained from an adult who received the AZD1222 COVID-19 vaccine.

The V call is TRBV5-8, the J call TRBJ2-1, with D unclear. The V gene's germline CDR1 is SGHTS and CDR2 YDEGEE. V dropped 2 bases and J dropped 4 bases, with 7 bases sitting between them. The CDR3 spans 13 residues. The CDR3 reads CASSFGRYNEQFF. CDR3 sequence (DNA): TGTGCCAGCAGCTTCGGGCGGTACAATGAGCAGTTCTTC.

The CDR3 loop reads CSVDASGRVGEQFF. The CDR3 DNA reads as TGCAGCGTTGATGCTAGCGGGAGGGTCGGTGAGCAGTTCTTC. The chain uses TRBV29-1 and TRBJ2-1; 12 nucleotides line up with TRBD2. The CDR3 has 14 amino acids. CDR1 and CDR2 (germline): SQVTM, ANQGSEA. With 3 bases clipped from V and 9 bases from J, the junction kept 6 bases outside the gene matches.

The chain couples TRBV5-1 to TRBJ2-5; D is perhaps TRBD1 or TRBD2 (5 bases each). Germline assignment: CDR1 SGHRS and CDR2 YFSETQ. CDR3 length: 13 residues. Deletions cut 7 bases from V and 2 bases from J, with 12 bases between. The CDR3 DNA follows: TGCGCCAGCGGCCCGGGACCTCAAGAGACCCAGTACTTC. As protein: CASGPGPQETQYF.

This clone was seen a handful of times. The chain is built from TRBV7-2 and TRBJ2-3; TRBD2 matches at 8 bases. This CDR3 has 16 amino acids. Per the germline V gene, CDR1 is SGHTA and CDR2 is FQGNSA. Trimming removed 5 bases from V and 3 bases from J; junction bases left unmatched: 10. Here the CDR3 DNA reads TGTGCCAGCAGCCCCGGGGCAGGACTAGCTACAGATACGCAGTATTTT. Translation: CASSPGAGLATDTQYF.

V and J are TRBV28 and TRBJ2-7; D perhaps matches TRBD2 (7 bases). Germline assignment: CDR1 MDHEN and CDR2 SYDVKM. CDR3 length: 13 residues. V was shortened by 7 bases and J by 2 bases, with 12 bases between the two germline ends. The CDR3 loop is CASNGGATYEQYF. In nucleotides, the CDR3 is TGTGCCAGCAATGGGGGGGCTACCTACGAGCAGTACTTC.

This clone was detected once. DNA of the CDR3: TGTGCCAGTAGTATCCAGGGGAGGGGTTCCCAGCCCCAGCATTTT. It encodes CASSIQGRGSQPQHF. The chain links TRBV19 to TRBJ1-5; D may be TRBD1 (6 bases). The CDR3 totals 15 residues. V shed 3 bases and J shed 7 bases, with 16 bases lying between them. Germline CDR1 reads LNHDA; CDR2 reads SQIVND (reference sequence).

The chain recombines TRBV7-2 with TRBJ1-5; TRBD1 might be the D (5 bases). V lost 5 bases and J 4 bases, leaving 18 bases between the germline ends. CDR1 is SGHTA and CDR2 is FQGNSA in the germline V gene. The CDR3 loop spans 16 amino acids. Here the CDR3 DNA reads TGTGCCAGCAGCCCCGATGGACGGGACCCAAATCAGCCCCAGCATTTT. This codes for CASSPDGRDPNQPQHF.

This chain links TRBV7-2 with TRBJ2-1; no definite D call. Looked up from germline, CDR1 is SGHTA and CDR2 is FQGNSA. V dropped 5 bases and J dropped 8 bases, with 10 bases sitting between them. This CDR3 comprises 12 residues. In nucleotides, the CDR3 is TGTGCCAGCAGCCGAGTCACCGATGAGCAGTTCTTC. Residues: CASSRVTDEQFF.

The CDR3 loop is CASSPWGSTDTQYF. In DNA, the CDR3 is TGCGCCAGCAGCCCTTGGGGGAGCACAGATACGCAGTATTTT. The chain joins TRBV5-1 to TRBJ2-3; the D call may be TRBD1 or TRBD2 (5 bases each). Germline V gene sequence: CDR1 SGHRS, CDR2 YFSETQ. V lost 4 bases to trimming and J lost 0 bases, with 9 bases between them. The CDR3 consists of 14 residues.

In regard to this clone: Other DNA variants within this sample encode the same CDR3. This sequence joins TRBV28 and TRBJ2-1, with D possibly matching TRBD2 (6 bases). V was cut by 2 bases and J by 0 bases, with 8 bases left in between. The CDR3 length is 15 residues. CDR1 is MDHEN and CDR2 is SYDVKM in the germline V gene. CDR3: CASSLAGSSYNEQFF. In DNA form, the CDR3 reads TGTGCCAGCAGTTTAGCGGGGAGCTCCTACAATGAGCAGTTCTTC.

The V call is TRBV6-5, the J call TRBJ2-1; D might be TRBD2 (5 bases). Germline V lookup: CDR1 MNHEY, CDR2 SVGAGI. The CDR3 is 13 residues long. Between the trimmed V and J ends, which lost 9 bases and 3 bases, there was a span of 12 bases. The CDR3 loop reads CASPREGYNEQFF. The CDR3 coding sequence is TGTGCCAGTCCCCGAGAGGGCTACAATGAGCAGTTCTTC.

The chain is built from TRBV2 and TRBJ1-1, with a possible D match to TRBD1 (6 bases). The CDR3 sequence is 15 residues long. The V gene lost 4 bases and the J gene lost 4 bases, with 16 bases spanning the gap. Germline CDR1 SNHLY, CDR2 FYNNEI. The CDR3: CASSGGHRGSTEAFF. The CDR3 region has the DNA TGTGCCAGCAGTGGGGGACACCGCGGGTCCACTGAAGCTTTCTTT.

The chain carries TRBV30 and TRBJ1-2, with a weak D call TRBD1 (5 bases). This CDR3 is 13 amino acids long. V shed 1 base and J shed 9 bases, with 15 bases lying between them. CDR1 is GTSNPN, CDR2 SVGIG, per germline (reference sequence). CDR3 sequence reads: CAWSARDAMSYTF. The DNA for the CDR3 is TGTGCCTGGAGTGCACGGGACGCAATGAGCTACACCTTC. The entire variable domain, with the rest obtained from reference TRBV30 and TRBJ1-2, is as follows: SQTIHQWPATLVQPVGSPLSLECTVEGTSNPNLYWYRQAAGRGLQLLFYSVGIGQISSEVPQNLSASRPQDRQFILSSKKLLLSDSGFYLCAWSARDAMSYTFGSGTRLTVV.

The V and J genes are TRBV28 and TRBJ1-2; D is possibly TRBD1 (5 bases). This CDR3 spans 15 amino acids. Germline-derived CDR1 and CDR2 are MDHEN and SYDVKM. Trimming stripped 5 bases from V and 4 bases from J, with 17 bases between. The CDR3, as DNA: TGTGCCAGCAGTCTGATGCAGGGCAGTCTCTATGGCTACACCTTC. Translating it yields CASSLMQGSLYGYTF.

This rearrangement joins TRBV7-2 to TRBJ2-2, with 8 bases fitting TRBD1. The CDR3 extends over 16 amino acids. Trimming took 2 bases from V and 5 from J; bases not matched to a gene: 7. Germline V gene sequence: CDR1 SGHTA, CDR2 FQGNSA. In nucleotides, the CDR3 is TGTGCCAGCAGCTTAAAGCAGGGGGCAGGGACCGGGGAGCTGTTTTTT. Translating gives CASSLKQGAGTGELFF.

J is TRBJ1-4 and V is TRBV6-5, with a weak D call TRBD1 (5 bases). This CDR3 has 15 residues. V was shortened by 2 bases and J by 8 bases, with 15 bases between the two germline ends. In germline, CDR1 is MNHEY, CDR2 SVGAGI. CDR3 amino acids: CASSYGARGGEKLFF. CDR3 sequence (DNA): TGTGCCAGCAGTTACGGGGCACGGGGTGGAGAAAAACTGTTTTTT.

The J gene is TRBJ2-7, the V gene TRBV12-3 or TRBV12-4; possible D gene TRBD1, 5 bases. The CDR3 totals 12 residues. Trimming left V 6 bases short and J 7 bases short, with 13 bases between. The chain's CDR3 is CASRQGRGEQYF. The CDR3 nucleotides read TGTGCCAGCAGGCAGGGAAGAGGAGAGCAGTACTTC.

This rearrangement joins TRBV18 to TRBJ2-5; D perhaps matches TRBD1 (5 bases). This CDR3 spans 14 amino acids. Germline V CDR1 and CDR2: KGHSH, LQKENI. V was cut by 3 bases and J by 4 bases, with 12 bases left in between. The CDR3 region is CASSPLRGAETQYF. The DNA of the CDR3 is TGTGCCAGCTCACCCCTACGTGGGGCAGAGACCCAGTACTTC.

The chain links TRBV2 to TRBJ2-7; 9 bases are shared with TRBD2. This CDR3 region has 14 residues. The germline V gene has CDR1 SNHLY and CDR2 FYNNEI. V was clipped by 2 bases and J by 3 bases; unmatched bases: 2. As DNA, the CDR3 is TGTGCCAGCAGTGAATCGCGGGGGGGCTACGAGCAGTACTTC. Translation: CASSESRGGYEQYF.

There are a few counts of this clone. This sequence joins TRBV3-1 (or the pseudogene TRBV3-2) and TRBJ1-1, with D possibly TRBD1 on 5 matching bases. V lost 4 bases, J lost 5 bases, and 14 bases lay in between. In germline, CDR1 is LGHDT, CDR2 YNNKEL (reference sequence). CDR3 length: 14 amino acids. In nucleotides, the CDR3 is TGTGCCAGCAGCCCCCCTGCGGGGGTTACTGAAGCTTTCTTT. Protein: CASSPPAGVTEAFF.

The rearrangement links TRBV6-6 to TRBJ1-5, with TRBD1 identical over 10 bases. CDR1 is MNHNY, CDR2 SVGAGI, per germline (reference sequence). J gave up 5 bases and V 6 bases, and 4 bases lay outside the gene matches. The CDR3 is 14 amino acids. In DNA, the CDR3 is TGTGCCAGCAGCCGGGACAGGGGAGATCAGCCCCAGCATTTT. This sequence encodes CASSRDRGDQPQHF.

The V call is TRBV7-3, the J call TRBJ2-6, with TRBD2 matching 7 bases. Germline V gives CDR1 SGHTA, CDR2 FQGTGA. The trim removed 5 bases at V and 1 base at J, leaving 11 bases unmatched. The CDR3 extends over 18 amino acids. The CDR3 DNA is TGTGCCAGCAGCCCGCGGGGGACCCCCTTATCTGGGGCCAACGTCCTGACTTTC. It codes for CASSPRGTPLSGANVLTF.

The chain has TRBV15 and TRBJ2-3; D gene unclear. There are 14 residues in the CDR3. Trimming cost V 1 base and J 0 bases, with 5 bases left between them. Germline V gene sequence: CDR1 LNHNV, CDR2 YYDKDF (reference sequence). CDR3 residues: CATSRVGSTDTQYF. DNA for the CDR3: TGTGCCACCAGCAGAGTCGGGAGCACAGATACGCAGTATTTT.

The chain recombines TRBV28 with TRBJ2-1; tentative D call: TRBD1 (6 bases). This CDR3 comprises 13 residues. The V and J ends lost 7 bases and 7 bases respectively, with 14 bases between them. Germline values: CDR1 MDHEN, CDR2 SYDVKM. As DNA, the CDR3 is TGTGCCAGCAACTCTGACAGGTGGAATGAGCAGTTCTTC. This sequence encodes CASNSDRWNEQFF.

The chain uses TRBV13 and TRBJ1-4; the match to TRBD1 covers 9 bases. The germline gives CDR1 PRHDT, CDR2 FYEKMQ (reference sequence). With 4 bases clipped from V and 1 base from J, the junction kept 1 base outside the gene matches. The CDR3 has 15 residues. CDR3: CASSWGQGTNEKLFF. The DNA of the CDR3 is TGTGCCAGCAGCTGGGGACAGGGAACTAATGAAAAACTGTTTTTT.

This clone has just one count. This chain connects TRBV5-1 to TRBJ2-1, with D maybe TRBD2 (6 bases). Trimming removed 5 bases from V and 8 bases from J, with 11 bases in between. CDR1 SGHRS and CDR2 YFSETQ come from the germline V gene. This CDR3 is built from 12 residues. The CDR3 nucleotides are TGCGCCAGCAGTTCGACGGGGGATGAGCAGTTCTTC. The encoded protein is CASSSTGDEQFF.

V and J are TRBV19 and TRBJ2-2; TRBD1 matches 8 bases. J was trimmed by 4 bases and V by 4 bases; bases with no gene match: 5. The germline V gene has CDR1 LNHDA and CDR2 SQIVND (reference sequence). The CDR3 extends over 15 amino acids. The CDR3, as DNA: TGTGCCAGTAGTACTTTGACAGGGGTCACCGGGGAGCTGTTTTTT. It yields the protein CASSTLTGVTGELFF.

The V gene is TRBV2, the J gene TRBJ2-2, with D tentatively TRBD1 (6 bases). The CDR3 spans 15 residues. The germline gives CDR1 SNHLY, CDR2 FYNNEI. Trimming cost V 5 bases and J 3 bases, with 13 bases left between them. For the CDR3, the DNA is TGTGCCAGCAGTCAAACAGGGATAGACACCGGGGAGCTGTTTTTT. Its translation: CASSQTGIDTGELFF.

V gene TRBV28 combines with J gene TRBJ1-2; D gene ambiguous. Trimming shortened V by 7 bases and J by 4 bases, and 10 bases separated the two germline ends. From germline, CDR1 is MDHEN and CDR2 SYDVKM. CDR3 length: 12 amino acids. CDR3 loop: CASTQGSYGYTF. The CDR3 nucleotides are TGTGCCAGCACCCAAGGGAGCTATGGCTACACCTTC.

As regards this clone: This sample includes further DNA sequences coding for the same CDR3. The V call is TRBV7-9, the J call TRBJ2-1; TRBD2 might be the D (6 bases). Trimming pared 5 bases from V and 4 bases from J, leaving 15 bases between. Germline values: CDR1 SEHNR, CDR2 FQNEAQ (reference sequence). The CDR3 consists of 15 residues. The CDR3 spells CASSPGGSGYNEQFF. DNA for the CDR3: TGTGCCAGCAGCCCCGGGGGTAGCGGTTACAATGAGCAGTTCTTC. The entire variable domain, with the rest obtained from reference TRBV7-9 and TRBJ2-1, is as follows: DTGVSQNPRHKITKRGQNVTFRCDPISEHNRLYWYRQTLGQGPEFLTYFQNEAQLEKSRLLSDRFSAERPKGSFSTLEIQRTEQGDSAMYLCASSPGGSGYNEQFFGPGTRLTVL.